This T cell receptor (beta chain) was sequenced in a study of cytomegalovirus exposure and HLA in healthy donors. Study-wide results and limits: Despite most TCR sequences being rare, some public TCRs occurred in many donors.

A word on this clone: Its specificity is not known.

The PCR made use of 60 Vbeta and 13 Jbeta primers. Authors' analysis steps: A later analysis counted about 80 million unique TCR beta chains, about 10 million shared. TCRdb's copy holds only in-frame clones and misses some; the assay was immunoSEQ multiplex PCR. The DNA was the basis for D and trimming; V, J and clone size are from that table. The sample has some 120,000 clones, 70% to 75% seen once. Germline V gene lookup returns CDR1 SGHTA and CDR2 FQGNSA. V gave up 3 bases and J gave up 1 base, with 7 bases separating them. The CDR3 loop spans 15 amino acids. It was healthy bone marrow donors who served as donors.

This receptor was identified in a woman aged 40 to 55 in good health and CMV-seronegative. The chain is built from TRBV7-2 and TRBJ2-6, with D tentatively TRBD1 (6 bases). The sequenced sample was PBMCs. The CDR3 nucleotides read TGTGCCAGCAGCTTCAGGGGTTCTGGGGCCAACGTCCTGACTTTC. Translating it yields CASSFRGSGANVLTF.